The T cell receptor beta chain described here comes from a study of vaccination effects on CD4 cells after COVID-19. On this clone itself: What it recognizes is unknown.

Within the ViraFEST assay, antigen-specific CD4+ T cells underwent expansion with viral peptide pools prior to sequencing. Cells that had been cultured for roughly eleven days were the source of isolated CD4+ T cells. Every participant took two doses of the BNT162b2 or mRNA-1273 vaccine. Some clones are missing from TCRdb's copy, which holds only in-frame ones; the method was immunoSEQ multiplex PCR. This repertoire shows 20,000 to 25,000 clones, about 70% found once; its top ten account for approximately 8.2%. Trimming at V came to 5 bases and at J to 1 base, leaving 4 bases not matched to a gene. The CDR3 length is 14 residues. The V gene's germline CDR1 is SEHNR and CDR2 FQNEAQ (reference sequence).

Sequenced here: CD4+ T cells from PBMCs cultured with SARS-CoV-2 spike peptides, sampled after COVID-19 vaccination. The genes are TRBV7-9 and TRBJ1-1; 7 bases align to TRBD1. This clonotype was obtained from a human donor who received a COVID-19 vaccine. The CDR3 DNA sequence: TGTGCCAGCAGCGGGGACAGATGGAACACTGAAGCTTTCTTT. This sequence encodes CASSGDRWNTEAFF.